The 24 T cell receptor beta chains reported below all come from one sample, sequenced in a study of T cell responses to AZD1222 COVID-19 vaccine. Repertoires were generated with immunoSEQ multiplex PCR, while TCRdb's copy carries only in-frame clones and drops some. This table holds around 150,000 clones, just over 90% found once. Specimen: peripheral blood, collected 28 days after the second AZD1222 dose. Receptors were obtained from an adult who received the AZD1222 COVID-19 vaccine.

This chain uses TRBV5-1 with TRBJ1-2; D is unresolved. V was shortened by 4 bases and J by 3 bases, with 19 bases between the two germline ends. CDR3 length: 16 amino acids. The germline V gene encodes CDR1 SGHRS and CDR2 YFSETQ. The CDR3 DNA sequence: TGCGCCAGCAGCCCTCTCTCCAGGTCTGAGCACTATGGCTACACCTTC. It encodes CASSPLSRSEHYGYTF.

The chain joins TRBV5-6 to TRBJ2-2; D remains ambiguous. Germline V lookup: CDR1 SGHDT, CDR2 YYEEEE. V dropped 1 base and J dropped 0 bases, with 7 bases sitting between them. The CDR3 is made up of 15 amino acids. The CDR3 coding sequence is TGTGCCAGCAGCTTGTGGGGAACGAACACCGGGGAGCTGTTTTTT. Translating gives CASSLWGTNTGELFF.

The chain carries TRBV7-6 and TRBJ2-3, with 8 nucleotides matching TRBD2. J was trimmed by 3 bases and V by 4 bases; bases with no gene match: 6. The CDR3 loop spans 15 amino acids. The germline V gene has CDR1 SGHVS and CDR2 FNYEAQ. The CDR3 here is CASSSYSGVTDTQYF. In DNA, the CDR3 is TGTGCCAGCAGCTCCTATAGCGGGGTAACAGATACGCAGTATTTT.

The rearrangement joins TRBV18 to TRBJ1-5; D might be TRBD1 (5 bases). This CDR3 has 17 residues. The V and J ends lost 4 bases and 0 bases respectively, with 16 bases between them. Germline V gives CDR1 KGHSH, CDR2 LQKENI. The CDR3 DNA follows: TGTGCCAGCTCACTAACAGGAGCTGGGTTTAGCAATCAGCCCCAGCATTTT. Amino acids: CASSLTGAGFSNQPQHF. Filled out from reference TRBV18 and TRBJ1-5, the complete variable domain reads NAGVMQNPRHLVRRRGQEARLRCSPMKGHSHVYWYRQLPEEGLKFMVYLQKENIIDESGMPKERFSAEFPKEGPSILRIQQVVRGDSAAYFCASSLTGAGFSNQPQHFGDGTRLSIL.

The chain is built from TRBV7-6 and TRBJ2-1; possibly TRBD1 for D (6 bases). Germline loops: CDR1 SGHVS, CDR2 FNYEAQ. V was shortened by 0 bases and J by 6 bases, with 12 bases between the two germline ends. The CDR3 is 15 amino acids. The CDR3 coding sequence is TGTGCCAGCAGCTTAGCGCCAGGGGCCGTCAATGAGCAGTTCTTC. Residues: CASSLAPGAVNEQFF.

The rearrangement joins TRBV7-2 to TRBJ1-4, with 7 bases aligning to TRBD1. V was pared by 5 bases and J by 6 bases, with 9 bases of the junction left unmatched. The CDR3 covers 15 residues. Germline V CDR1 and CDR2: SGHTA, FQGNSA. The CDR3 loop is CASSIDRVGYEKLFF. For the CDR3, the DNA is TGTGCCAGCAGCATCGACAGGGTGGGGTATGAAAAACTGTTTTTT. Combining the CDR3 with reference TRBV7-2 and TRBJ1-4 gives the whole variable domain GAGVSQSPSNKVTEKGKDVELRCDPISGHTALYWYRQSLGQGLEFLIYFQGNSAPDKSGLPSDRFSAERTGGSVSTLTIQRTQQEDSAVYLCASSIDRVGYEKLFFGSGTQLSVL.

The J gene is TRBJ2-7, the V gene TRBV7-9, with 11 bases that match TRBD2. The CDR3 length is 18 residues. V was clipped by 1 base and J by 0 bases; unmatched bases: 8. Per the germline V gene, CDR1 is SEHNR and CDR2 is FQNEAQ (reference sequence). This chain's CDR3 is CASSLGASGGQSSYEQYF. As DNA, the CDR3 is TGTGCCAGCAGCTTAGGGGCTAGCGGGGGGCAAAGCTCCTACGAGCAGTACTTC.

This clone came up once. This chain joins TRBV5-1 and TRBJ1-1; weak D call: TRBD1 (6 bases). The CDR3 runs 13 residues. From germline, CDR1 is SGHRS and CDR2 YFSETQ. Trimming removed 1 base from V and 8 bases from J, with 12 bases in between. CDR3 in amino acids: CASSLSWTAEAFF. The CDR3 DNA is TGCGCCAGCAGCTTGTCCTGGACAGCCGAAGCTTTCTTT.

The V and J genes are TRBV5-1 and TRBJ2-3; possibly TRBD1 for D (6 bases). Trimming took off 4 bases at V and 2 bases at J, with 11 bases between the two ends. Germline V gene data show CDR1 as SGHRS and CDR2 as YFSETQ. The CDR3 is 14 residues long. The CDR3 sequence: CASSRQDPTDTQYF. DNA of the CDR3: TGCGCCAGCAGCCGACAGGATCCCACAGATACGCAGTATTTT.

The rearrangement joins TRBV6-5 to TRBJ1-2; a weak D match, TRBD1 (5 bases). The V and J ends lost 8 bases and 5 bases respectively, with 15 bases between them. Germline V gene data show CDR1 as MNHEY and CDR2 as SVGAGI. The CDR3 runs to 13 residues. Here the CDR3 DNA reads TGTGCCAGCTGGGAGGGCCAGGGATATGGCTACACCTTC. Its translation: CASWEGQGYGYTF.

The J gene is TRBJ1-4, the V gene TRBV4-2; 9 positions match TRBD1. Trimming took 4 bases from V and 5 from J; bases not matched to a gene: 11. This CDR3 region has 17 residues. Looked up from germline, CDR1 is LGHNA and CDR2 is YNFKEQ. This CDR3 reads CASSPTGTGHQNEKLFF. CDR3 nucleotide sequence: TGTGCCAGCAGCCCTACCGGGACAGGGCATCAGAATGAAAAACTGTTTTTT.

In nucleotides, the CDR3 is TGTGCCAGCAGCTTGCGGGACAGGGACCCCATGAACACTGAAGCTTTCTTT. Residues: CASSLRDRDPMNTEAFF. The V and J genes are TRBV7-9 and TRBJ1-1; TRBD1 matches 9 bases. With 3 bases clipped from V and 0 bases from J, the junction kept 8 bases outside the gene matches. This CDR3 has 17 residues. The V gene's germline CDR1 is SEHNR and CDR2 FQNEAQ (reference sequence). Complete variable domain (other parts from reference TRBV7-9 and TRBJ1-1): DTGVSQNPRHKITKRGQNVTFRCDPISEHNRLYWYRQTLGQGPEFLTYFQNEAQLEKSRLLSDRFSAERPKGSFSTLEIQRTEQGDSAMYLCASSLRDRDPMNTEAFFGQGTRLTVV.

The chain couples TRBV18 to TRBJ2-7, with D unresolved. Germline CDR1 and CDR2: KGHSH and LQKENI. CDR3 length: 14 amino acids. V lost 0 bases to trimming and J lost 5 bases, with 11 bases between them. CDR3: CASSPPAKRHEQYF. CDR3 sequence (DNA): TGTGCCAGCTCACCACCCGCTAAACGCCACGAGCAGTACTTC.

The rearrangement links TRBV6-5 to TRBJ1-3; D gene unclear. CDR3 length: 15 amino acids. V was shortened by 3 bases and J by 4 bases, with 13 bases between the two germline ends. In germline, CDR1 is MNHEY, CDR2 SVGAGI. The CDR3: CASSYFGEAGNTIYF. CDR3 nucleotides: TGTGCCAGCAGTTATTTCGGGGAGGCCGGAAACACCATATATTTT.

The rearrangement joins TRBV7-9 to TRBJ2-5; 12 positions match TRBD2. The length of the CDR3 is 17 residues. Germline assignment: CDR1 SEHNR and CDR2 FQNEAQ (reference sequence). V was pared by 1 base and J by 0 bases, with 3 bases of the junction left unmatched. CDR3 nucleotide sequence: TGTGCCAGCAGCTTAGGAGGACTAGCGGGGAACCAAGAGACCCAGTACTTC. Amino acids: CASSLGGLAGNQETQYF.

This chain connects TRBV25-1 to TRBJ1-3; no reliable D call. CDR3 length: 14 amino acids. Germline CDR1 MGHDK, CDR2 SYGVNS. The CDR3 protein is CATQGSHFGHTIYF. In DNA, the CDR3 is TGTGCTACCCAAGGGAGCCACTTTGGGCACACCATATATTTT.

The CDR3 reads CASSLYRGHQNIQYF. The CDR3 DNA follows: TGTGCCAGCTCACTGTACAGGGGGCATCAAAACATTCAGTACTTC. This chain connects TRBV18 to TRBJ2-4, with TRBD1 identical over 9 bases. CDR1 and CDR2 (germline): KGHSH, LQKENI. The CDR3 is 15 amino acids. V lost 4 bases, J lost 5 bases, and 6 bases stayed unmatched.

The chain employs TRBV7-2 and TRBJ1-1; D remains unclear. Trimming took 1 base from V and 3 from J, leaving 3 bases between them. This CDR3 has 12 residues. Germline CDR1 reads SGHTA; CDR2 reads FQGNSA. CDR3 in amino acids: CASSLVHTEAFF. The CDR3 DNA reads as TGTGCCAGCAGCTTAGTGCACACTGAAGCTTTCTTT. The entire variable domain, with the rest obtained from reference TRBV7-2 and TRBJ1-1, is as follows: GAGVSQSPSNKVTEKGKDVELRCDPISGHTALYWYRQSLGQGLEFLIYFQGNSAPDKSGLPSDRFSAERTGGSVSTLTIQRTQQEDSAVYLCASSLVHTEAFFGQGTRLTVV.

The chain recombines TRBV6-1 with TRBJ2-2; perhaps D is TRBD1 or TRBD2 (6 bases each). The CDR3 covers 15 residues. The V end lost 2 bases, the J end lost 6 bases, and 13 bases lay between the germline ends. Germline V gene data show CDR1 as MNHNS and CDR2 as SASEGT. CDR3 in amino acids: CASSEWPGAAGELFF. The CDR3 DNA is TGTGCCAGCAGTGAATGGCCGGGGGCCGCCGGGGAGCTGTTTTTT.

The J gene is TRBJ2-5, the V gene TRBV18; unclear D gene. CDR3 size: 11 residues. The V gene lost 3 bases and the J gene lost 5 bases, with 4 bases spanning the gap. Germline V gene sequence: CDR1 KGHSH, CDR2 LQKENI. The CDR3 loop is CASSPEETQYF. CDR3 nucleotide sequence: TGTGCCAGCTCACCCGAGGAGACCCAGTACTTC. The variable domain in full, with the rest retrieved from reference TRBV18 and TRBJ2-5, is NAGVMQNPRHLVRRRGQEARLRCSPMKGHSHVYWYRQLPEEGLKFMVYLQKENIIDESGMPKERFSAEFPKEGPSILRIQQVVRGDSAAYFCASSPEETQYFGPGTRLLVL.

V usage is TRBV6-5 and J usage is TRBJ2-7; D is perhaps TRBD1 (5 bases). The CDR3 runs to 14 residues. V was cut by 6 bases and J by 0 bases, with 12 bases left in between. CDR1 is MNHEY and CDR2 is SVGAGI in the germline V gene. DNA for the CDR3: TGTGCCAGCAGAAGGGGCCAAACCTCCTACGAGCAGTACTTC. Its protein is CASRRGQTSYEQYF.

The rearrangement uses TRBV19 and TRBJ1-2, with D uncertain. The CDR3 consists of 13 residues. V lost 7 bases and J 6 bases, leaving 15 bases between the germline ends. Germline CDR1 and CDR2: LNHDA and SQIVND (reference sequence). The CDR3 DNA follows: TGTGCCAGTATTGGTCAGGCAACGAATGGCTACACCTTC. Protein: CASIGQATNGYTF.

The V gene is TRBV19, the J gene TRBJ2-7; D gene ambiguous. V lost 3 bases and J 6 bases, leaving 15 bases between the germline ends. The CDR3 covers 14 residues. The germline gives CDR1 LNHDA, CDR2 SQIVND (reference sequence). CDR3: CASSILVQGSEQYF. In nucleotides, the CDR3 is TGTGCCAGTAGTATTTTGGTTCAAGGGTCCGAGCAGTACTTC.

The chain uses TRBV20-1 and TRBJ2-7, with TRBD1 as a possible D gene (6 bases). Per germline, CDR1 DFQATT and CDR2 SNEGSKA (reference sequence). V lost 1 base, J lost 5 bases, and 6 bases lay in between. The CDR3 is 11 amino acids. The CDR3 is CSARGDNEQYF. The DNA of the CDR3 is TGCAGTGCTAGAGGGGACAACGAGCAGTACTTC.